Following are 30 T cell receptor beta chains from one sample sequenced in a study of shared clonotypes between healthy human individuals. Sequencing used immunoSEQ multiplex PCR; TCRdb keeps in-frame clones, though not all of them. The table has roughly 2,500,000 clones, 93% seen once. Sequenced sample: naive CD4+ T cells from PBMCs. The subset here: CD45RA+ positively selected. The receptors were sampled from a young man in good health. Some clones in this sample may be carry-over from other donors' samples.

The V and J genes are TRBV9 and TRBJ1-2; 9 bases agree with TRBD1. The CDR3 is 16 residues long. The ends lost 3 bases at V and 4 bases at J; junction bases unmatched: 10. Germline V lookup: CDR1 SGDLS, CDR2 YYNGEE. CDR3 DNA sequence: TGTGCCAGCAGCGCCGACCCACAGGGGGCCATCTATGGCTACACCTTC. This encodes CASSADPQGAIYGYTF. The full variable domain, with the rest looked up from reference TRBV9 and TRBJ1-2, is DSGVTQTPKHLITATGQRVTLRCSPRSGDLSVYWYQQSLDQGLQFLIQYYNGEERAKGNILERFSAQQFPDLHSELNLSSLELGDSALYFCASSADPQGAIYGYTFGSGTRLTVV.

The chain carries TRBV18 and TRBJ1-2; D might be TRBD1 (5 bases). Germline CDR1 KGHSH, CDR2 LQKENI. Trimming shortened V by 0 bases and J by 5 bases, and 10 bases separated the two germline ends. The CDR3 is 14 amino acids. As DNA, the CDR3 is TGTGCCAGCTCACCACCGCCCCAGGGTTATGGCTACACCTTC. As protein: CASSPPPQGYGYTF.

The chain recombines TRBV15 with TRBJ2-2; 7 nucleotides match TRBD2. The trim removed 8 bases at V and 4 bases at J, leaving 7 bases unmatched. The CDR3 runs to 14 residues. CDR1 is LNHNV and CDR2 is YYDKDF in the germline V gene (reference sequence). The CDR3 sequence: CATEAGERTGELFF. The CDR3 bases are TGTGCCACCGAGGCGGGGGAGCGCACCGGGGAGCTGTTTTTT.

This clone was counted a single time. The rearrangement uses TRBV10-3 and TRBJ2-7; 7 bases are a match to TRBD1. This CDR3 region has 15 residues. Germline V CDR1 and CDR2: ENHRY, SYGVKD. Unmatched junction bases numbered 9, after V lost 5 bases and J lost 2 bases. CDR3 sequence: CAISQEPGQAYEQYF. In nucleotides, the CDR3 is TGTGCCATCAGTCAAGAGCCAGGACAGGCCTACGAGCAGTACTTC.

The rearrangement joins TRBV4-1 to TRBJ2-2; 9 bases line up with TRBD2. Losses at the gene ends were 1 base for V and 6 bases for J; bases not matched to a gene: 6. The length of the CDR3 is 16 residues. Germline values: CDR1 MGHRA, CDR2 YSYEKL. The CDR3 DNA reads as TGCGCCAGCAGCCAAGGAGGCGGGAGGGGGTCCGGGGAGCTGTTTTTT. Translated: CASSQGGGRGSGELFF.

The V call is TRBV10-3, the J call TRBJ2-5; 9 nucleotides align to TRBD2. The DNA end is a closer match to TRBJ2-7, so the J assignment may be wrong. The CDR3 length is 14 residues. CDR1 ENHRY and CDR2 SYGVKD come from the germline V gene. The CDR3 DNA sequence: TGTGCCATCAGTCGACTAGCGGTCTCATACGAGCAGTACTTC. Its protein product is CAISRLAVSYEQYF.

J is TRBJ2-5 and V is TRBV28; D remains unclear. V lost 4 bases and J 4 bases, leaving 4 bases between the germline ends. CDR3 length equals 11 residues. In germline, CDR1 is MDHEN, CDR2 SYDVKM. CDR3 sequence: CASSSTETQYF. In nucleotides, the CDR3 is TGTGCCAGCAGTTCTACAGAGACCCAGTACTTC. The whole variable domain, remainder taken from reference TRBV28 and TRBJ2-5, is DVKVTQSSRYLVKRTGEKVFLECVQDMDHENMFWYRQDPGLGLRLIYFSYDVKMKEKGDIPEGYSVSREKKERFSLILESASTNQTSMYLCASSSTETQYFGPGTRLLVL.

The chain carries TRBV5-1 and TRBJ2-2, with D possibly being TRBD2 (5 bases). This CDR3 spans 15 amino acids. Between the trimmed V and J ends, which lost 0 bases and 4 bases, there was a span of 10 bases. Germline V gene sequence: CDR1 SGHRS, CDR2 YFSETQ. The chain's CDR3 is CASSLEHRGTGELFF. The CDR3 bases are TGCGCCAGCAGCTTGGAACATCGGGGCACCGGGGAGCTGTTTTTT.

Notes on this clone: The sample holds other DNA sequences that translate to the same CDR3. V is TRBV30 and J is TRBJ1-1; D is ambiguous. The ends were cut back, 2 bases at V and 1 base at J, with 8 bases in the middle. CDR1 is GTSNPN and CDR2 is SVGIG in the germline V gene (reference sequence). The CDR3 loop spans 13 amino acids. Written as DNA, the CDR3 is TGTGCCTGGAGTAGGCAGGAGAACACTGAAGCTTTCTTT. This translates into CAWSRQENTEAFF.

Comment on this clone: The sample has other DNA sequences that encode this CDR3 too. The chain combines TRBV14 with TRBJ2-3; D is ambiguous. Germline V CDR1 and CDR2: SGHDN, FVKESK. The V end was cut by 4 bases, the J end by 2 bases, with 4 bases between. CDR3 length equals 12 residues. The CDR3 sequence is CASSPYTDTQYF. In nucleotides, the CDR3 is TGTGCCAGCAGCCCATACACAGATACGCAGTATTTT.

The V and J genes are TRBV7-8 and TRBJ2-5, with D possibly matching TRBD1 (5 bases). There are 14 residues in the CDR3. CDR1 SGHVS and CDR2 FQNEAQ come from the germline V gene. Trimming removed 3 bases from V and 5 bases from J, with 13 bases in between. CDR3 nucleotides: TGTGCCAGCAGCTTTTCCCAGGGCGGCGAGACCCAGTACTTC. Its translation: CASSFSQGGETQYF.

The chain recombines TRBV18 with TRBJ2-5; D is ambiguous. The germline V gene has CDR1 KGHSH and CDR2 LQKENI. This CDR3 is 12 amino acids long. V dropped 2 bases and J dropped 5 bases, with 6 bases sitting between them. The CDR3 loop is CASSPASETQYF. The CDR3 DNA sequence: TGTGCCAGCTCACCAGCGAGTGAGACCCAGTACTTC.

The rearrangement links TRBV9 to TRBJ1-4; D remains unclear. The V gene's germline CDR1 is SGDLS and CDR2 YYNGEE. Deletions cut 4 bases from V and 5 bases from J, with 12 bases between. The CDR3 covers 14 residues. Here the CDR3 DNA reads TGTGCCAGCAGCCCAAGGATCGGGAATGAAAAACTGTTTTTT. Encoded protein: CASSPRIGNEKLFF.

This clone has just a few counts. This chain joins TRBV19 and TRBJ1-5; D is unclear. This CDR3 has 13 amino acids. The V and J ends lost 6 bases and 8 bases respectively, with 14 bases between them. Germline CDR1 is LNHDA and CDR2 is SQIVND (reference sequence). The CDR3 loop reads CASSQDLEEPQHF. CDR3 bases: TGTGCCAGTAGCCAGGACCTCGAGGAGCCCCAGCATTTT.

The chain employs TRBV11-2 and TRBJ1-2; D is unresolved. Germline CDR1 SGHAT, CDR2 FQNNGV. Trimming pared 5 bases from V and 8 bases from J, leaving 12 bases between. The CDR3 consists of 12 residues. This CDR3 reads CASSPEGVGYTF. CDR3 coding DNA: TGTGCCAGCAGCCCTGAGGGTGTCGGCTACACCTTC. Together with reference TRBV11-2 and TRBJ1-2, the CDR3 gives the full variable domain: EAGVAQSPRYKIIEKRQSVAFWCNPISGHATLYWYQQILGQGPKLLIQFQNNGVVDDSQLPKDRFSAERLKGVDSTLKIQPAKLEDSAVYLCASSPEGVGYTFGSGTRLTVV.

This rearrangement joins TRBV28 to TRBJ1-1, with TRBD1 as a possible D gene (6 bases). Germline CDR1 MDHEN, CDR2 SYDVKM. Trimming took 3 bases from V and 0 from J, leaving 8 bases between them. CDR3 length: 14 residues. The CDR3 spells CASSLGALNTEAFF. The CDR3 DNA sequence: TGTGCCAGCAGTTTGGGGGCCCTGAACACTGAAGCTTTCTTT.

V gene TRBV6-6 combines with J gene TRBJ2-2, with unresolved D. Between the trimmed V and J ends, which lost 7 bases and 7 bases, there was a span of 13 bases. Germline assignment: CDR1 MNHNY and CDR2 SVGAGI (reference sequence). This CDR3 spans 13 amino acids. DNA of the CDR3: TGTGCCAGCAAAGAGTGGGTTCTCGGGGAGCTGTTTTTT. Amino acid sequence: CASKEWVLGELFF.

The chain recombines TRBV7-3 with TRBJ1-1; perhaps TRBD1 as D (5 bases). V was cut by 2 bases and J by 5 bases, with 6 bases left in between. Germline lookup yields CDR1 SGHTA and CDR2 FQGTGA. This CDR3 has 12 amino acids. The CDR3 is CASSLRGTEAFF. CDR3 DNA: TGTGCCAGCAGCTTACGGGGGACTGAAGCTTTCTTT.

The V and J genes are TRBV7-8 and TRBJ2-1; 12 bases are a match to TRBD2. Germline V gene lookup returns CDR1 SGHVS and CDR2 FQNEAQ. V shed 1 base, J shed 1 base, and the junction held 11 bases outside the gene matches. The CDR3 totals 20 residues. Here the CDR3 reads CASSLDAGLAGSRSYNEQFF. CDR3 DNA sequence: TGTGCCAGCAGCTTAGATGCAGGACTAGCGGGGTCGCGTTCCTACAATGAGCAGTTCTTC.

This clone came up once. This chain connects TRBV14 to TRBJ2-5, with 11 nucleotides matching TRBD2. This CDR3 region has 15 residues. V shed 4 bases and J 5 bases; nucleotides not matched to a gene: 6. CDR1 is SGHDN and CDR2 is FVKESK in the germline V gene. CDR3 DNA sequence: TGTGCCAGCAGCCCCTCACTAGCGGGAGTTGAGACCCAGTACTTC. Translation gives CASSPSLAGVETQYF.

The chain is built from TRBV11-2 and TRBJ2-7; the match to TRBD2 covers 9 bases. The germline V gene encodes CDR1 SGHAT and CDR2 FQNNGV. Germline trimming cut 5 bases from V and 3 bases from J; bases unmatched to any gene: 17. The CDR3 consists of 18 residues. The CDR3 loop reads CASSLAPSGARISYEQYF. In DNA form, the CDR3 reads TGTGCCAGCAGCCTAGCCCCTAGCGGGGCCAGAATAAGCTACGAGCAGTACTTC.

As regards this clone: The sample carries other DNA sequences with the same CDR3. The chain carries TRBV28 and TRBJ2-3, with 9 bases fitting TRBD2. The V segment lost 2 bases and the J segment 4 bases; nucleotides outside the gene matches: 4. Looked up from germline, CDR1 is MDHEN and CDR2 is SYDVKM. CDR3 size: 15 residues. The CDR3 is CASSLLAGGADTQYF. DNA of the CDR3: TGTGCCAGCAGTTTACTGGCGGGAGGGGCAGATACGCAGTATTTT. Full variable domain (remainder filled in from reference TRBV28 and TRBJ2-3): DVKVTQSSRYLVKRTGEKVFLECVQDMDHENMFWYRQDPGLGLRLIYFSYDVKMKEKGDIPEGYSVSREKKERFSLILESASTNQTSMYLCASSLLAGGADTQYFGPGTRLTVL.

The V and J genes are TRBV6-1 and TRBJ2-7; the match to TRBD1 covers 9 bases. The CDR3 extends over 15 amino acids. Germline-derived CDR1 and CDR2 are MNHNS and SASEGT. Unmatched junction bases numbered 10, after V lost 5 bases and J lost 5 bases. The CDR3 coding sequence is TGTGCCAGCAGTAAGACAGGGGGATGGAGCGACGAGCAGTACTTC. This codes for CASSKTGGWSDEQYF.

The rearrangement links TRBV29-1 to TRBJ2-1; 7 bases are shared with TRBD2. CDR3 length: 13 residues. J gave up 5 bases and V 4 bases, and 5 bases lay outside the gene matches. In germline, CDR1 is SQVTM, CDR2 ANQGSEA. The CDR3 nucleotides read TGCAGCGTTGGGGCTAGCGGACACAATGAGCAGTTCTTC. Its protein is CSVGASGHNEQFF.

The rearrangement uses TRBV10-1 and TRBJ1-3; 8 bases align to TRBD1. CDR1 and CDR2 (germline): WNHNN, SYGVQD (reference sequence). The ends lost 6 bases at V and 0 bases at J; junction bases unmatched: 7. The CDR3 length is 16 residues. In DNA form, the CDR3 reads TGCGCCAGCAGACCCGGGACAGGACCCTCTGGAAACACCATATATTTT. Translation: CASRPGTGPSGNTIYF.

The rearrangement links TRBV5-1 to TRBJ1-4; D is undetermined. Germline V lookup: CDR1 SGHRS, CDR2 YFSETQ. V lost 0 bases to trimming and J lost 3 bases, with 6 bases between them. This CDR3 has 14 amino acids. This CDR3 is CASSLGTPNEKLFF. The DNA for the CDR3 is TGCGCCAGCAGCTTGGGGACCCCTAATGAAAAACTGTTTTTT.

The rearrangement uses TRBV19 and TRBJ1-5; 8 nucleotides align to TRBD1. The CDR3 has 14 amino acids. Trimming cost V 10 bases and J 4 bases; bases outside gene matches: 9. CDR1 is LNHDA and CDR2 is SQIVND in the germline V gene (reference sequence). CDR3 loop: CATETGDLNQPQHF. The CDR3 region has the DNA TGTGCCACCGAGACAGGGGACCTAAATCAGCCCCAGCATTTT.

The rearrangement links TRBV7-9 to TRBJ2-2, with D possibly matching TRBD1 (5 bases). Germline V gene lookup returns CDR1 SEHNR and CDR2 FQNEAQ (reference sequence). V lost 5 bases and J lost 5, with 18 bases in between. The CDR3 loop spans 16 amino acids. The CDR3 loop is CASSGWGRVSTGELFF. The CDR3 DNA is TGTGCCAGCAGCGGTTGGGGCAGGGTTTCGACCGGGGAGCTGTTTTTT.

This chain joins TRBV7-2 and TRBJ1-1; 7 nucleotides line up with TRBD1. V shed 5 bases and J 5 bases; nucleotides not matched to a gene: 11. Per germline, CDR1 SGHTA and CDR2 FQGNSA. The length of the CDR3 is 15 residues. In DNA, the CDR3 is TGTGCCAGCAGCCTTTCGCCAGGGGGACAGACTGAAGCTTTCTTT. Protein: CASSLSPGGQTEAFF.

This chain joins TRBV5-1 and TRBJ2-1, with TRBD2 identical over 15 bases. Looked up from germline, CDR1 is SGHRS and CDR2 is YFSETQ. Trimming took 4 bases from V and 4 from J; bases not matched to a gene: 6. The CDR3 contains 17 residues. CDR3 DNA: TGCGCCAGCAGCGTAGGACTAGCGGGAGGGATTTACAATGAGCAGTTCTTC. Its protein is CASSVGLAGGIYNEQFF.